This TCR beta chain was captured by sequencing in a study of identical twins. With template switching, a universal primer site was added, and the cDNA carried unique molecular identifiers. TCRdb fed the 5' RACE reads into MiXCR, producing one record per CDR3 protein. The table shows roughly 690,000 distinct CDR3 sequences, with roughly 20% occurring only once. The ends were cut back, 6 bases at V and 2 bases at J, with 14 bases in the middle. Germline V lookup: CDR1 MNHNS, CDR2 SASEGT. CDR3 length equals 16 residues. The data were also submitted as part of a second study, on T cells expressing NK-cell markers. That work adds: Dominant NKG2C+ clonotypes made up roughly 1.0-8% of CD8+ T cells in roughly 6 donors.

The chain combines TRBV6-1 with TRBJ2-6; D possibly corresponds to TRBD1 (5 bases). Material: PBMCs. This sequence was found in a woman under 30 in good health. The CDR3 protein is CASSPTKGAGANVLTF. CDR3 nucleotide sequence: TGTGCCAGCAGCCCAACCAAAGGGGCTGGGGCCAACGTCCTGACTTTC.